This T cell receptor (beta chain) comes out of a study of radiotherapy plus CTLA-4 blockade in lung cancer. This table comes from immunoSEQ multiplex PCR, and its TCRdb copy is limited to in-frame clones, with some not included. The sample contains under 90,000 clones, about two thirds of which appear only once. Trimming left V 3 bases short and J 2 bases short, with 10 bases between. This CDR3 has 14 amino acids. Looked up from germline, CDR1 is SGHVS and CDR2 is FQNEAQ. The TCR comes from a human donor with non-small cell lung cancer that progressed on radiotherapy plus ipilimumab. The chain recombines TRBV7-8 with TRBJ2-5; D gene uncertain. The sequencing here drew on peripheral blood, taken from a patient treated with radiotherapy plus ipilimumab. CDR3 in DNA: TGTGCCAGCAGCTTTGATTTATCTCAAGAGACCCAGTACTTC. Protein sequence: CASSFDLSQETQYF.